The 12 T cell receptor beta chains listed next were all sequenced from one sample in a study of blood T cell repertoires in COVID-19. The table came from immunoSEQ multiplex PCR; TCRdb's copy has only in-frame clones and leaves some out. The sample has approximately 200,000 clones, roughly 87% seen once. The sequencing sample was made of PBMCs or T cells enriched from blood (not recorded which). Every receptor here comes from a woman under 40 who had recovered from COVID-19.

There are a few counts of this clone. V is TRBV28 and J is TRBJ1-1; unclear D gene. This CDR3 comprises 12 residues. Trimming removed 2 bases at V and 5 bases at J, with 6 bases between. The germline V gene encodes CDR1 MDHEN and CDR2 SYDVKM. In DNA form, the CDR3 reads TGTGCCAGCAGTTTAGGCAGGACTGAAGCTTTCTTT. It is translated as CASSLGRTEAFF.

The chain is built from TRBV6-5 and TRBJ2-7, with TRBD2 identical over 8 bases. Per the germline V gene, CDR1 is MNHEY and CDR2 is SVGAGI. V was pared by 1 base and J by 2 bases, with 4 bases of the junction left unmatched. This CDR3 has 15 amino acids. CDR3 DNA: TGTGCCAGCAGTTACTTTACTAGCGGACCCTACGAGCAGTACTTC. It translates to CASSYFTSGPYEQYF.

V and J are TRBV4-3 and TRBJ2-2; TRBD2 might be the D (7 bases). The germline V gene has CDR1 LGHNA and CDR2 YSLEER. V lost 1 base and J lost 2, with 14 bases in between. CDR3 length: 17 amino acids. The CDR3 spells CASSQAPGGVNTGELFF. CDR3 nucleotides: TGCGCCAGCAGCCAAGCTCCGGGGGGCGTTAACACCGGGGAGCTGTTTTTT.

This chain connects TRBV6-6 to TRBJ2-7; 7 bases are shared with TRBD2. V gave up 0 bases and J gave up 6 bases; unmatched junction bases: 8. The CDR3 length is 15 residues. Looked up from germline, CDR1 is MNHNY and CDR2 is SVGAGI (reference sequence). The CDR3 here is CASSYSRTRSSEQYF. The CDR3 DNA is TGTGCCAGCAGTTACTCGAGGACTAGATCGTCCGAGCAGTACTTC.

The genes are TRBV7-2 and TRBJ1-5, with unresolved D. This CDR3 comprises 16 residues. V lost 4 bases, J lost 3 bases, and 16 bases lay in between. Germline loops: CDR1 SGHTA, CDR2 FQGNSA. The CDR3 is CASSSTPDGLNQPQHF. CDR3 nucleotide sequence: TGTGCCAGCAGCTCAACCCCAGACGGACTCAATCAGCCCCAGCATTTT.

V is TRBV7-9 and J is TRBJ1-1, with D perhaps matching TRBD1 (5 bases). Trimming cost V 5 bases and J 3 bases, with 13 bases left between them. The CDR3 loop spans 14 amino acids. CDR1 is SEHNR, CDR2 FQNEAQ, per germline (reference sequence). The chain's CDR3 is CASSPKDTDTEAFF. DNA for the CDR3: TGTGCCAGCAGCCCAAAGGACACGGACACTGAAGCTTTCTTT.

In its sample, this clone was seen a few times. The chain combines TRBV6-4 with TRBJ2-3; the match to TRBD2 covers 14 bases. This CDR3 is built from 17 residues. Germline loops: CDR1 MRHNA, CDR2 SNTAGT. Germline trimming cut 0 bases from V and 4 bases from J; bases unmatched to any gene: 3. CDR3 DNA sequence: TGTGCCAGCAGTGACTCGACTAGCGGGGGGGGTGCAGATACGCAGTATTTT. It translates to CASSDSTSGGGADTQYF.

The V call is TRBV3-1 (or the pseudogene TRBV3-2), the J call TRBJ1-4; no clear D. With 1 base removed from V and 5 bases from J, the gap between germline ends came to 8 bases. The germline CDR1 and CDR2 sequences are LGHDT and YNNKEL (reference sequence). This CDR3 has 14 residues. The CDR3 loop reads CASSQGRINEKLFF. The DNA of the CDR3 is TGTGCCAGCAGCCAAGGGAGGATCAATGAAAAACTGTTTTTT.

The V gene is TRBV7-2, the J gene TRBJ1-5; D call uncertain. Per germline, CDR1 SGHTA and CDR2 FQGNSA. This CDR3 has 16 residues. The ends were cut back, 1 base at V and 2 bases at J, with 12 bases in the middle. In DNA, the CDR3 is TGTGCCAGCAGCTTAGTGGGAGGCGTCGGCAATCAGCCCCAGCATTTT. Its protein product is CASSLVGGVGNQPQHF.

The rearrangement uses TRBV5-1 and TRBJ2-1; D remains unclear. Trimming shortened V by 0 bases and J by 10 bases, and 14 bases separated the two germline ends. The CDR3 extends over 14 amino acids. The germline V gene encodes CDR1 SGHRS and CDR2 YFSETQ. CDR3 nucleotide sequence: TGCGCCAGCAGCTTGGCCGAAAAAGCCTGGGAGCAGTTCTTC. It specifies CASSLAEKAWEQFF.

V is TRBV6-6 and J is TRBJ1-1; D remains unclear. The CDR3 has 13 residues. CDR1 MNHNY and CDR2 SVGAGI come from the germline V gene (reference sequence). V was clipped by 6 bases and J by 4 bases, with 12 bases between them. This chain's CDR3 is CASSARLRTEAFF. Written as DNA, the CDR3 is TGTGCCAGCAGCGCTCGACTTCGCACTGAAGCTTTCTTT.

This rearrangement joins TRBV11-3 to TRBJ1-1; weak D call: TRBD1 (6 bases). Germline V gene data show CDR1 as SGHNT and CDR2 as YENEEA. The V end was cut by 5 bases, the J end by 1 base, with 11 bases between. The CDR3 length is 14 residues. As DNA, the CDR3 is TGTGCCAGCAGCCACCGGGACAAGAACACTGAAGCTTTCTTT. It translates to CASSHRDKNTEAFF.